The rows below give T cell receptor beta chains drawn from one sample of a study of shared clonotypes between healthy human individuals. This table comes from immunoSEQ multiplex PCR, and its TCRdb copy is limited to in-frame clones, with some not included. Seen here are some 1,100,000 clones, 75% to 80% observed once, and the top ten hold 0.5% to 0.6%. Sequencing was carried out using memory CD4+ T cells from PBMCs. Receptor source: a man aged 18 to 29 in good health. Some clones in this sample may be carry-over from other donors' samples. The CDR3 runs from the conserved cysteine through the conserved F or W. Fields, in order: D gene, clone size, J gene, V gene, CDR3 DNA, CDR3 protein. The D gene is left open where the match is weak. Not all rows give a size; the values are once, few, many and, for expanded clones, a class.

D: TRBD1
size: NA
J: TRBJ2-7
V: TRBV11-2
DNA: TGTGCCAGCAGCCTCCAACAGGGGGTGGCCTACGAGCAGTACTTC
CDR3: CASSLQQGVAYEQYF

D: NA
size: once
J: TRBJ2-7
V: TRBV2
DNA: TGTGCCAGCACCTTCTACAGGGTAAACGAGCAGTACTTC
CDR3: CASTFYRVNEQYF

D: NA
size: few
J: TRBJ2-5
V: TRBV30
DNA: TGTGCCTGGACTCGACAGCAAGAGACCCAGTACTTC
CDR3: CAWTRQQETQYF

D: NA
size: NA
J: TRBJ2-7
V: TRBV2
DNA: TGTGCCAGCGGATCGACCTACGAGCAGTACTTC
CDR3: CASGSTYEQYF

D: NA
size: NA
J: TRBJ1-5
V: TRBV28
DNA: TGTGCCTCCTCGTCGGAGGTACGACAGCCCCAGCATTTT
CDR3: CASSSEVRQPQHF

D: TRBD2
size: NA
J: TRBJ2-1
V: TRBV9
DNA: TGTGCCAGCAGCGAGGTAGCGGGTACCAGAAGGAATGAGCAGTTCTTC
CDR3: CASSEVAGTRRNEQFF

D: NA
size: NA
J: TRBJ2-1
V: TRBV7-2
DNA: TGTGCCAGCAGCTTATTGGATAGCGTCTACAATGAGCAGTTCTTC
CDR3: CASSLLDSVYNEQFF

D: TRBD1
size: once
J: TRBJ2-3
V: TRBV18
DNA: TGTGCCACTCGGGACAGGCTCACAGATACGCAGTATTTT
CDR3: CATRDRLTDTQYF

D: NA
size: NA
J: TRBJ1-6
V: TRBV9
DNA: TGTGCCAGCAGCGTAGAAGGGCGCCCGAATTCACCCCTCCACTTT
CDR3: CASSVEGRPNSPLHF

D: TRBD1
size: NA
J: TRBJ2-7
V: TRBV5-1
DNA: TGCGCCAGCAGCCGAGAGGGACAGGGGATCGAGCAGTACTTC
CDR3: CASSREGQGIEQYF

D: NA
size: NA
J: TRBJ1-5
V: TRBV5-1
DNA: TGCGCCAGCAGCTTGTCAGGAGGCAATCAGCCCCAGCATTTT
CDR3: CASSLSGGNQPQHF

D: NA
size: NA
J: TRBJ2-5
V: TRBV25-1
DNA: TGTGCCAGCAGGCCACGGGGGATCTCGTACCAAGAGACCCAGTACTTC
CDR3: CASRPRGISYQETQYF